Listed here is a single TCR beta chain. The target antigen is unknown. TCRdb reprocessed the 5' RACE reads via MiXCR and lists one record per CDR3 protein. Of 500,000 to 700,000 distinct CDR3 sequences listed, around 21% were seen once; the top ten hold around an eighth. This record belongs to a study of T cells after yellow fever vaccination. Findings and caveats of the study: Peaking faster, on day 5 versus 15, the secondary response was nonetheless weaker.

The CDR3 has 15 amino acids. V was clipped by 9 bases and J by 4 bases; unmatched bases: 14. CDR1 SNHLY and CDR2 FYNNEI come from the germline V gene. The gene calls are TRBV2 and TRBJ2-5, with TRBD2 identical over 7 bases. This material consisted of PBMCs, taken 15 days after the yellow fever booster vaccination. The clonotype was recovered from a man aged 30 to 45 who received the YFV17D yellow fever vaccine. CDR3: CASRPLGTGGETQYF. CDR3 sequence (DNA): TGTGCCAGTCGACCTCTGGGAACGGGAGGAGAGACCCAGTACTTC.